This TCR beta chain was retrieved from a study of blood T cell repertoires in COVID-19. Study details: Sources were T cells, B-cell-depleted T cells, or PBMCs; the material itself was cDNA or gDNA.

The length of the CDR3 is 17 residues. Profiling relied on immunoSEQ multiplex PCR, and the TCRdb table lists in-frame clones only, not all of them. The profile covers hundreds of thousands of clones, with about 89% appearing a single time and over 1.2% taken by the ten largest. This clone has just one count. V is TRBV21-1 and J is TRBJ2-2; the D call TRBD1 from the table was never checked on the DNA. TRBV21-1 is a pseudogene. This TCR was recovered from a woman between 35 and 50 years old who had recovered from COVID-19. The sample consisted of peripheral blood. Here the CDR3 reads CASSKLRDRGDTGELFF. CDR3 nucleotides: TGTGCCAGCAGCAAACTCCGGGACAGGGGGGACACCGGGGAGCTGTTTTTT.